These 7 T cell receptor beta chains share one sample of origin, sequenced in a study of blood T cells in healthy people across ages (dated by TCRdb to the mid-2010s). The library was prepared using 5' RACE. The second PCR ran for roughly 7 to 12 cycles and used a J-beta primer mix along with a sample-barcoded 5' primer. TCRdb reanalyzed the raw reads on its own, using fastp at Q25 for trimming and MiXCR for clone calling, and kept in-frame beta chains. Rows with one shared CDR3 protein collapse into an entry with the most common genes and DNA. The sample contains fewer than 2 million distinct CDR3 sequences, around 42% of them found a single time. The leading ten clones occupy 20% to 25% of the sample. Material for sequencing was blood. The source is a human donor in good health.

The chain uses TRBV4-1 and TRBJ2-7; D possibly corresponds to TRBD1 (6 bases). The CDR3 loop spans 13 amino acids. V lost 1 base and J lost 10, with 14 bases in between. Germline-derived CDR1 and CDR2 are MGHRA and YSYEKL. The CDR3: CASSQARTELQYF. The CDR3 DNA follows: TGCGCCAGCAGCCAAGCTCGGACAGAGCTCCAGTACTTC.

The table lists this clonotype with a few counts. The chain recombines TRBV5-1 with TRBJ1-1; 8 bases agree with TRBD1. CDR3 length: 17 residues. Germline V gives CDR1 SGHRS, CDR2 YFSETQ. Trimming at V came to 2 bases and at J to 6 bases, leaving 15 bases not matched to a gene. The CDR3 DNA reads TGCGCCAGCAGCTTCTCAGGGGGCGCGGACCTGGGCGCTGAAGCTTTCTTT. Amino acid sequence: CASSFSGGADLGAEAFF.

Worth noting for this clonotype: An end of the junction does not agree with germline; a read error may underlie this. This chain connects TRBV7-3 to TRBJ1-2, with a possible D match to TRBD1 (6 bases). Germline loops: CDR1 SGHTA, CDR2 FQGTGA. The CDR3 has 15 amino acids. In nucleotides, the CDR3 is TGTGCCAGCAGCCCAAACTCAAGACAGGACTATGGCTGCACCTTC. This sequence encodes CASSPNSRQDYGCTF. Supplemented by reference TRBV7-3 and TRBJ1-2, the full variable domain reads GAGVSQTPSNKVTEKGKYVELRCDPISGHTALYWYRQSLGQGPEFLIYFQGTGAADDSGLPNDRFFAVRPEGSVSTLKIQRTERGDSAVYLCASSPNSRQDYGCTFGSGTRLTVV.

The V gene is TRBV28, the J gene TRBJ2-7; tentatively, D is TRBD2 (6 bases). This CDR3 has 16 residues. V was shortened by 3 bases and J by 4 bases, with 19 bases between the two germline ends. Germline CDR1 and CDR2: MDHEN and SYDVKM. CDR3 residues: CASSLLAGTSHYEQYF. CDR3 nucleotide sequence: TGTGCCAGCAGTTTGCTCGCCGGGACTTCCCATTACGAGCAGTACTTC. The variable domain in full, completed from reference TRBV28 and TRBJ2-7, reads DVKVTQSSRYLVKRTGEKVFLECVQDMDHENMFWYRQDPGLGLRLIYFSYDVKMKEKGDIPEGYSVSREKKERFSLILESASTNQTSMYLCASSLLAGTSHYEQYFGPGTRLTVT.

V is TRBV20-1 and J is TRBJ2-1; 8 bases align to TRBD2. Per the germline V gene, CDR1 is DFQATT and CDR2 is SNEGSKA (reference sequence). V was pared by 3 bases and J by 15 bases, with 7 bases of the junction left unmatched. This CDR3 has 11 amino acids. This CDR3 is CSASGLAGGFF. As DNA, the CDR3 is TGCAGTGCTAGCGGTTTGGCGGGGGGGTTCTTC.

This clonotype was counted only a few times. V is TRBV7-9 and J is TRBJ2-7; D call uncertain. The CDR3 runs 14 residues. Per the germline V gene, CDR1 is SEHNR and CDR2 is FQNEAQ (reference sequence). Trimming shortened V by 4 bases and J by 3 bases, and 13 bases separated the two germline ends. This chain's CDR3 is CASSSTVTSYEQYF. The CDR3, as DNA: TGTGCCAGCAGCTCAACCGTCACAAGCTACGAGCAGTACTTC.

Many counts were recorded for this clonotype. The J gene is TRBJ2-3, the V gene TRBV4-3; the match to TRBD2 covers 10 bases. J gave up 9 bases and V 4 bases, and 10 bases lay outside the gene matches. Germline-derived CDR1 and CDR2 are LGHNA and YSLEER. The CDR3 has 15 residues. The CDR3 loop reads CASSRGTSALTTQYF. The CDR3, as DNA: TGCGCCAGCAGCCGAGGGACTAGCGCCCTCACCACGCAGTATTTT.